Following are 15 T cell receptor beta chains from one sample sequenced in a study of CD8 T cells in cerebrospinal fluid in Alzheimer's disease. TCRdb re-called the 10x single-cell sequencing reads; one entry per CDR3 protein, DNA not given. The repertoire table contains approximately 1,400 distinct CDR3 sequences. The sequenced sample was cerebrospinal fluid. These receptors came from a human donor with mild cognitive impairment.

The chain couples TRBV5-1 to TRBJ2-6; TCRdb selects TRBD1, and the lack of DNA leaves this call unchecked. CDR1 and CDR2 (germline): SGHRS, YFSETQ. CDR3 size: 16 residues. The chain's CDR3 is CASSFTITGEANVLTF.

This clonotype is labeled large based on frequency. V and J are TRBV16 and TRBJ2-1. The germline V gene has CDR1 KGHSY and CDR2 FQNENV. The CDR3 totals 16 residues. The CDR3 protein is CASSQLIGGNYNEQFF.

This clonotype shows up as medium-sized by frequency. The V and J genes are TRBV27 and TRBJ2-7; TCRdb's assignment of TRBD1 cannot be checked, as there is no DNA. The CDR3 covers 14 residues. The germline gives CDR1 MNHEY, CDR2 SMNVEV (reference sequence). CDR3 amino acids: CASSSAGGTYEQYF.

This chain connects TRBV10-3 to TRBJ2-7. This CDR3 comprises 14 residues. CDR1 and CDR2 (germline): ENHRY, SYGVKD. The CDR3 region is CAISEEVGAYEQYF.

The chain couples TRBV6-2 or TRBV6-3 to TRBJ2-7; the TRBD1 assignment by TCRdb is unverifiable without DNA. Germline V gene lookup returns CDR1 MNHEY and CDR2 SVGEGT. The CDR3 totals 16 residues. CDR3 region: CASSYLSGVIVWEQYF.

By frequency, this clonotype registers medium-sized (0.01 to 0.1%). The chain recombines TRBV3-1 with TRBJ2-1; the TCRdb call, TRBD2, lacks DNA for checking. Germline V gene sequence: CDR1 LGHDT, CDR2 YNNKEL (reference sequence). The CDR3 totals 14 residues. The CDR3 spells CASSRMGRAWEQFF.

This chain connects TRBV27 to TRBJ1-6; TCRdb names TRBD1, which stays unverified in the absence of DNA. CDR1 and CDR2 from the germline V gene are MNHEY and SMNVEV (reference sequence). The CDR3 totals 15 residues. The chain's CDR3 is CASSLAGQTNSPLHF.

The chain joins TRBV18 to TRBJ1-5; the D gene TCRdb calls, TRBD1, cannot be checked with no DNA. The CDR3 is 18 amino acids. The germline V gene has CDR1 KGHSH and CDR2 LQKENI. The CDR3 loop reads CASSPVSLTGQQNQPQHF.

In terms of frequency, this clonotype is medium-sized. The chain joins TRBV7-2 to TRBJ1-3; TCRdb designates TRBD1, a call that cannot be tested without DNA. The germline gives CDR1 SGHTA, CDR2 FQGNSA. The CDR3 totals 14 residues. CDR3 sequence reads: CASSGRSSGNTIYF.

Considering frequency, this clonotype is medium-sized. The CDR3 is CASRRGNQPQHF. The V and J genes are TRBV2 and TRBJ1-5; lacking DNA, the TRBD1 call made by TCRdb goes unchecked. This CDR3 spans 12 amino acids. Germline CDR1 SNHLY, CDR2 FYNNEI.

This clonotype is large by frequency. This chain joins TRBV7-2 and TRBJ2-5; without DNA, the TCRdb call of TRBD2 cannot be checked. Germline assignment: CDR1 SGHTA and CDR2 FQGNSA. This CDR3 has 15 amino acids. CDR3 protein: CASGSGLAGRETQYF.

By frequency, this clonotype registers medium-sized. The gene calls are TRBV27 and TRBJ2-1; TCRdb proposes TRBD2, but this gene call is untestable without DNA. The CDR3 has 14 residues. Germline CDR1 and CDR2: MNHEY and SMNVEV (reference sequence). CDR3 loop: CASRRVSGSNEQFF.

This clonotype is identified as large from frequency. The rearrangement joins TRBV18 to TRBJ2-2. Germline V gene sequence: CDR1 KGHSH, CDR2 LQKENI. The CDR3 contains 13 residues. CDR3 in amino acids: CASSPPYTGELFF.

Measured by frequency, this clonotype is medium-sized (0.01 to 0.1%). The chain has TRBV7-2 and TRBJ2-1; TCRdb reports TRBD1, a call that lacks DNA to check it against. The CDR3 totals 16 residues. Germline V gene sequence: CDR1 SGHTA, CDR2 FQGNSA. The CDR3 loop is CASSLAGGVSYNEQFF.

The chain carries TRBV20-1 and TRBJ1-4; TCRdb designates TRBD1, a call that cannot be tested without DNA. CDR1 and CDR2 (germline): DFQATT, SNEGSKA (reference sequence). The CDR3 consists of 16 residues. CDR3 sequence: CSAVRQGPHEREKLFF.